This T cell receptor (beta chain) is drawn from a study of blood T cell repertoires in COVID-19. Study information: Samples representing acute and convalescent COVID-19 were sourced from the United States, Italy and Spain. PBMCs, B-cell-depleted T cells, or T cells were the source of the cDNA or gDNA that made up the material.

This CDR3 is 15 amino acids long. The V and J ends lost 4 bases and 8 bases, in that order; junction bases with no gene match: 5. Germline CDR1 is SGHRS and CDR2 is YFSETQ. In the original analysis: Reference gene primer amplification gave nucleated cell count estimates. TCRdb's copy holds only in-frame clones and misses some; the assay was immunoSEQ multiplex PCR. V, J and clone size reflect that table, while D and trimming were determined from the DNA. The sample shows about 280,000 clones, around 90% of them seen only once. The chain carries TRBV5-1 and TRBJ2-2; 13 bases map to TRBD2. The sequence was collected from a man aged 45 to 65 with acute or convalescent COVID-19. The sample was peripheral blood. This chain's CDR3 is CASSLGLAGRGELFF. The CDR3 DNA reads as TGCGCCAGCAGCCTGGGACTAGCGGGGCGAGGGGAGCTGTTTTTT.